Listed below are T cell receptor beta chains from one sample, sequenced in a study of T cell responses to AZD1222 COVID-19 vaccine. The protocol was immunoSEQ multiplex PCR, while the TCRdb copy is restricted to in-frame clones and leaves out a portion. Of some 200,000 clones in the sample, approximately 93% were seen once. This specimen consisted of peripheral blood, obtained 28 days after the second AZD1222 dose. Every receptor here comes from an adult who received the AZD1222 COVID-19 vaccine. Each CDR3 is given with its conserved first and last residue. A D gene is named only where the DNA matches it firmly. Where a row states a size, it is once, few, many or the class of an expanded clone; other rows omit it.

d_gene	v_gene	abundance	j_gene	CDR3nt	CDR3aa
TRBD2	TRBV19	NA	TRBJ2-1	TGTGCCAGTAGTCCACTAGCGGGGTTGAGCTCCTACAATGAGCAGTTCTTC	CASSPLAGLSSYNEQFF
TRBD1	TRBV3-1/TRBV3-2	NA	TRBJ1-2	TGTGCCAGCAGCCAAGATCACAGGGGCAACTATGGCTACACCTTC	CASSQDHRGNYGYTF
NA	TRBV24-1	NA	TRBJ1-2	TGTGCCACCAGTGATGACAGAATCTATGGCTACACCTTC	CATSDDRIYGYTF
NA	TRBV19	NA	TRBJ1-1	TGTGCCAGTAGTATGCGCGACAGGAACACTGAAGCTTTCTTT	CASSMRDRNTEAFF
NA	TRBV7-2	few	TRBJ2-3	TGTGCCAGCAGCGCCACAGATACGCAGTATTTT	CASSATDTQYF
NA	TRBV18	once	TRBJ1-5	TGTGCCAGCTCACCCGAAGGGGCGGGCAATCAGCCCCAGCATTTT	CASSPEGAGNQPQHF
NA	TRBV19	NA	TRBJ2-7	TGTGCCAGTAGTTCCCACGCCTCCTACGAGCAGTACTTC	CASSSHASYEQYF
NA	TRBV3-1/TRBV3-2	NA	TRBJ2-7	TGTGCCAGCAGCCAAGATAATAGACAGTTTTGTTACGAGCAGTACTTC	CASSQDNRQFCYEQYF
NA	TRBV7-9	NA	TRBJ2-4	TGTGCCAGCAGCCCGAAGATCAGGGTGGGAAACATTCAGTACTTC	CASSPKIRVGNIQYF
TRBD1	TRBV6-5	NA	TRBJ2-7	TGTGCCAGCAGGGAGACAGGGTGGGACTACGAGCAGTACTTC	CASRETGWDYEQYF
TRBD1	TRBV3-1/TRBV3-2	NA	TRBJ2-7	TGTGCCAGCAGCCAAACTACAGGGGCATACGAGCAGTACTTC	CASSQTTGAYEQYF
TRBD1	TRBV7-6	NA	TRBJ2-2	TGTGCCAGCAGCTTCCAGGGGGCCGGCACCGGGGAGCTGTTTTTT	CASSFQGAGTGELFF
NA	TRBV11-2	NA	TRBJ2-5	TGTGCCAGCAGCCCCCGGGGCCCAGCTCGGGAGACCCAGTACTTC	CASSPRGPARETQYF
TRBD1	TRBV2	NA	TRBJ1-1	TGTGCCAGCAGTGGAGACAGGGAGTATGAAGCTTTCTTT	CASSGDREYEAFF
NA	TRBV29-1	NA	TRBJ2-1	TGCAGCGTTGTAGGGGGCTGGCGGGGGCCGCGCAATGAGCAGTTCTTC	CSVVGGWRGPRNEQFF
NA	TRBV14	NA	TRBJ1-2	TGTGCCAGCAGCCGCGTGACAGAAGGGAGGGACTATGGCTACACCTTC	CASSRVTEGRDYGYTF
TRBD1	TRBV7-2	NA	TRBJ2-7	TGTGCCAGCAGCTCGGGACAGCCCTCCTACGAGCAGTACTTC	CASSSGQPSYEQYF
TRBD1	TRBV9	few	TRBJ1-6	TGTGCCAGCAGCCCCAGACAGGGTAGTAATTCACCCCTCCACTTT	CASSPRQGSNSPLHF
TRBD1	TRBV7-9	NA	TRBJ1-1	TGTGCCAGCAGCCCCACGGGACAGTTGAACACTGAAGCTTTCTTT	CASSPTGQLNTEAFF
NA	TRBV6-1	NA	TRBJ1-6	TGTGCCAGCAGTGAATGGCGGGCAGGGACTTCACCCCTCCACTTT	CASSEWRAGTSPLHF
NA	TRBV6-1	NA	TRBJ1-5	TGTGCCAGCAGTGACCCCCTTGGCGGGGCTTTTAGCAATCAGCCCCAGCATTTT	CASSDPLGGAFSNQPQHF
TRBD2	TRBV4-1	once	TRBJ2-1	TGCGCCAGCAGCCAAAGATCCTTGACTAGCGGGGGTAATGAGCAGTTCTTC	CASSQRSLTSGGNEQFF
TRBD2	TRBV29-1	NA	TRBJ2-1	TGCAGCGCTGCGGGGGGGGCACCCTACAATGAGCAGTTCTTC	CSAAGGAPYNEQFF
NA	TRBV11-2	NA	TRBJ2-2	TGTGCCAGCAGCCTCCGACAGCCTTCGAACACCGGGGAGCTGTTTTTT	CASSLRQPSNTGELFF
TRBD2	TRBV28	NA	TRBJ2-7	TGTGCCAGCTGCACGGGGGGGCTAAGATCCCACGAGCAGTACTTC	CASCTGGLRSHEQYF